A selection of T cell receptor beta chains follows, all from one sample in a study of cytomegalovirus exposure and HLA in healthy donors. The data were produced by immunoSEQ multiplex PCR, yet TCRdb's version contains in-frame clones alone and is incomplete. The sample consists of 90,000 to 100,000 clones, around 68% of them appearing once. The specimen sequenced was PBMCs. The receptor source for this set is a female donor in good health and CMV-seronegative. Both conserved end residues are part of each CDR3. Fields, in order: J gene, D gene, CDR3 length, clone size, V gene, CDR3 DNA, CDR3 protein. D genes are given only for firm matches. Expanded clones are given a class, and other clones once, few, many or no size at all.

TRBJ1-3	TRBD1	14	-	TRBV18	TGTGCCAGCTCACCGGACAGGGTGGAAAACACCATATATTTT	CASSPDRVENTIYF
TRBJ1-2	-	14	-	TRBV15	TGTGCCACCAGCTACGGTCAGACAGCTGGGGGCTACACCTTC	CATSYGQTAGGYTF
TRBJ1-2	TRBD1	14	-	TRBV28	TGTGCCAGCAGCACGACAGGGCTGGGGTATGGCTACACCTTC	CASSTTGLGYGYTF
TRBJ2-1	-	14	-	TRBV5-8	TGTGCCAGCAGCTTGAGCAGGGCATCGAATGAGCAGTTCTTC	CASSLSRASNEQFF
TRBJ1-1	-	13	once	TRBV11-1	TGTGCCAGCAGCTTAGGGACAAGGGATGAAGCTTTCTTT	CASSLGTRDEAFF
TRBJ2-7	TRBD2	12	-	TRBV6-6	TGTGCGATACTAGCGGGAGACGGCGAGCAGTACTTC	CAILAGDGEQYF
TRBJ2-3	-	15	-	TRBV9	TGTGCCAGCAGCATGGGAGGGGGGCTCACAGATACGCAGTATTTT	CASSMGGGLTDTQYF
TRBJ1-4	-	15	few	TRBV30	TGTGCCTGGAGTGTACTAGGGAGGCTAGGTGAAAAACTGTTTTTT	CAWSVLGRLGEKLFF
TRBJ1-2	-	17	few	TRBV5-1	TGCGCCAGCAGCTTGGCCAGAGGGGGAAAGGCCCCGTATGGCTACACCTTC	CASSLARGGKAPYGYTF
TRBJ2-7	-	15	-	TRBV6-5	TGTGCCAGCTCCCCTTCGCGGACAGCCACCTACGAGCAGTACTTC	CASSPSRTATYEQYF
TRBJ2-7	-	12	few	TRBV25-1	TGTGCCAGCAGTGACTCCGGAGACGAGCAGTACTTC	CASSDSGDEQYF
TRBJ1-2	-	12	few	TRBV30	TGTGCCTGGAGTCCCCAACTCGATGGCTACACCTTC	CAWSPQLDGYTF
TRBJ1-2	TRBD1	14	once	TRBV2	TGTGCCAGCAGTGTGGAGACAGGGAACTATGGCTACACCTTC	CASSVETGNYGYTF
TRBJ2-7	-	13	-	TRBV6-5	TGTGCCAGCAGGCAGACAGGCACCTACGAGCAGTACTTC	CASRQTGTYEQYF
TRBJ1-1	TRBD1	15	-	TRBV19	TGTGCCAGTAGTATAGATCTCGCAGGGGGCACTGAAGCTTTCTTT	CASSIDLAGGTEAFF
TRBJ2-2	TRBD2	15	-	TRBV19	TGTGCCAGTAGTACGACTAGCGGGGGGGCCGGGGAGCTGTTTTTT	CASSTTSGGAGELFF
TRBJ1-1	-	13	once	TRBV28	TGTGCCAGTTTCAGGCACATGAACACTGAAGCTTTCTTT	CASFRHMNTEAFF
TRBJ1-6	TRBD1	18	few	TRBV5-6	TGTGCCATCAGCCCGAATAAGGGGACAGGCCCTATTAATTCACCCCTCCACTTT	CAISPNKGTGPINSPLHF
TRBJ2-1	TRBD2	14	-	TRBV29-1	TGCAGCGTTGCGGCTAGCGGCTCCTACAATGAGCAGTTCTTC	CSVAASGSYNEQFF
TRBJ2-2	-	14	-	TRBV15	TGTGCCACCAGCAGAGATGGGAGCACCGGGGAGCTGTTTTTT	CATSRDGSTGELFF
TRBJ2-3	TRBD2	14	-	TRBV14	TGTGCCAGCAGCCCGGGGGGGGCGTTAGATACGCAGTATTTT	CASSPGGALDTQYF
TRBJ1-5	-	12	few	TRBV25-1	TGTGCCAGCAGTGAGCCGGGGCAGCCCCAGCATTTT	CASSEPGQPQHF
TRBJ2-7	TRBD1	16	-	TRBV2	TGTGCCAGCAAGGACAGGGGGGCTTGGCTAGCCTACGAGCAGTACTTC	CASKDRGAWLAYEQYF
TRBJ2-7	-	16	few	TRBV27	TGTGCCAGCAGTTTTGGGAGGGGGACACCCCCTTACGAGCAGTACTTC	CASSFGRGTPPYEQYF
TRBJ1-3	-	14	-	TRBV4-1	TGCGCCAGCAGCCAAGTTTACTCTGGAAACACCATATATTTT	CASSQVYSGNTIYF
TRBJ2-1	-	17	-	TRBV4-1	TGCGCCAGCAGCCCTCGACCGACAGTTCTCTCCTACAATGAGCAGTTCTTC	CASSPRPTVLSYNEQFF
TRBJ2-5	TRBD2	14	-	TRBV10-3	TGTGCCATCAGTGCAGGGACTAGAGGGGAGACCCAGTACTTC	CAISAGTRGETQYF
TRBJ2-7	-	15	few	TRBV11-2	TGTGCCAGCAGCTTAGTAAGCGCACACTCCTACGAGCAGTACTTC	CASSLVSAHSYEQYF
TRBJ1-1	TRBD1	16	once	TRBV28	TGTGCCAGCAGTTTATCCTCCGGGACAGGGCGTACTGAAGCTTTCTTT	CASSLSSGTGRTEAFF
TRBJ1-5	-	14	-	TRBV6-6	TGTGCCAGCAGGGCTCAGGGCGATCATCAGCCCCAGCATTTT	CASRAQGDHQPQHF
TRBJ1-1	-	14	-	TRBV28	TGTGCCAGCAGCAGCGACAGGCGAAACACTGAAGCTTTCTTT	CASSSDRRNTEAFF
TRBJ2-1	TRBD2	15	-	TRBV28	TGTGCCAGCAGTTTAGTTCTAGCGGGTGACCCTGGGCAGTTCTTC	CASSLVLAGDPGQFF
TRBJ1-5	-	15	few	TRBV5-6	TGTGCCAGCAGCCCCCTTATCAAAGAGGGTCAGCCCCAGCATTTT	CASSPLIKEGQPQHF
TRBJ2-5	TRBD2	18	few	TRBV11-2	TGTGCCAGCAGCCCCCCGGGGGGTGGCGGGAGGGCTGGAGAGACCCAGTACTTC	CASSPPGGGGRAGETQYF
TRBJ2-2	-	17	-	TRBV7-9	TGTGCCAGCAGCTCAACCCACAGACGCTTAAACACCGGGGAGCTGTTTTTT	CASSSTHRRLNTGELFF
TRBJ1-2	-	14	-	TRBV4-3	TGCGCCAGCAGCCAAGACGGCTCTAGGTATGGCTACACCTTC	CASSQDGSRYGYTF
TRBJ2-2	TRBD2	19	-	TRBV7-3	TGTGCCAGCAGTCCCGGGACTAGCGGGAGAGGGCCTAACACCGGGGAGCTGTTTTTT	CASSPGTSGRGPNTGELFF
TRBJ1-3	-	15	-	TRBV5-6	TGTGCCAGCAGCCCCCCGACAGCCTCTGGAAACACCATATATTTT	CASSPPTASGNTIYF
TRBJ2-3	TRBD2	16	-	TRBV18	TGTGCCAGCTCACTACTAGCGGGAGGTTGGACAGATACGCAGTATTTT	CASSLLAGGWTDTQYF
TRBJ2-3	TRBD2	16	once	TRBV7-8	TGTGCCAGCAGCTTTGGGAGCGGGGGAGGTACAGATACGCAGTATTTT	CASSFGSGGGTDTQYF
TRBJ2-3	TRBD2	16	-	TRBV11-3	TGTGCCAGCAGCTTCGGGCTAGCGGGGGGGAGGGATACGCAGTATTTT	CASSFGLAGGRDTQYF
TRBJ1-2	-	12	-	TRBV19	TGTGCCAGTAGCCCTAGGGGTTACGGCTACACCTTC	CASSPRGYGYTF
TRBJ1-4	-	12	-	TRBV7-9	TGTGCCAGCAGCTCGGACAGCCTCAAACTGTTTTTT	CASSSDSLKLFF
TRBJ2-6	-	17	few	TRBV6-4	TGTGCCAGCAGTGACATGGGGCCTAGTTCTGGGGCCAACGTCCTGACTTTC	CASSDMGPSSGANVLTF
TRBJ2-3	-	15	-	TRBV6-4	TGTGCCAGCAGTCGGGGTGCCAGTAGCACAGATACGCAGTATTTT	CASSRGASSTDTQYF
TRBJ2-3	-	14	-	TRBV4-1	TGCGCCAGCAGCCAAGGGACTTCAGTGGATACGCAGTATTTT	CASSQGTSVDTQYF
TRBJ2-1	TRBD2	17	-	TRBV7-8	TGTGCCAGCAGCTTACCTCTAAGACTAGCCTCCTACAATGAGCAGTTCTTC	CASSLPLRLASYNEQFF
TRBJ2-3	-	14	-	TRBV7-2	TGTGCCAGCAGCCGGGGGGCTAGCACAGATACGCAGTATTTT	CASSRGASTDTQYF
TRBJ2-1	TRBD1	16	-	TRBV6-4	TGTGCCAGCAGCTCTGCTCCGGGACAGGGGTACAATGAGCAGTTCTTC	CASSSAPGQGYNEQFF
TRBJ2-1	-	16	-	TRBV11-2	TGTGCCAGCAGCTTAGATGGACAGAGCTCCTACAATGAGCAGTTCTTC	CASSLDGQSSYNEQFF
TRBJ1-2	-	14	-	TRBV9	TGTGCCAGCAGCCCATCGGGGGGGATCGACGGCTACACCTTC	CASSPSGGIDGYTF
TRBJ1-1	-	11	-	TRBV5-6	TGTGCCAGCAGCTTTTCAGGGTCAGCTTTCTTT	CASSFSGSAFF
TRBJ2-3	TRBD2	15	-	TRBV4-2	TGTGCCAGCAGCCGCAAAGGACTAGATGCAGATACGCAGTATTTT	CASSRKGLDADTQYF
TRBJ2-1	-	14	-	TRBV2	TGTGCCAGCGAAATCACCCGACTCTACAATGAGCAGTTCTTC	CASEITRLYNEQFF